This T cell receptor (beta chain) was observed in a study of T cell repertoires in cytomegalovirus infection. Overall study: In public TCR beta signatures, there were indications of both CMV infection and matching HLA type.

Study-level findings and limits: CMV-specific TCR beta clonotypes restricted by HLA-C dominated the ex vivo response. Cumulative public TCR beta family frequency identified carriers of CMV plus the relevant HLA.

A word on this clonotype: Its antigen is unknown.

MiXCR was run by TCRdb on the reads, yielding one entry per CDR3 protein. Seen here are about a million distinct CDR3 sequences, about a third observed once, and the top ten hold around 15%. The sample consisted of cultured CD8+ T cells from PBMCs, taken from culture after CMV antigen stimulation. The clonotype comes from a human donor in good health (CMV status not recorded). Some clones in this sample may be carry-over from other donors' samples.

The CDR3 spells CASSERGGIAVDTQYF. DNA of the CDR3: TGTGCCAGCAGTGAAAGGGGGGGAATTGCGGTAGATACGCAGTATTTT. The chain links TRBV6-1 to TRBJ2-3; a weak D match, TRBD2 (7 bases). V was trimmed by 2 bases and J by 5 bases, leaving 17 bases between them. The length of the CDR3 is 16 residues. The V gene's germline CDR1 is MNHNS and CDR2 SASEGT.